A selection of T cell receptor beta chains follows, all from one sample in a study of OX40 agonist ivuxolimab in advanced cancers. Produced via immunoSEQ multiplex PCR; TCRdb's table is partial and in-frame only. This table has tens of thousands of clones, around 90% appearing once. The sample here was CD4+ or CD8+ T cells sorted from blood, taken in a trial of the OX40 agonist ivuxolimab. The receptors come from an adult with an advanced solid tumor such as melanoma, head and neck, liver or kidney cancer. Both conserved end residues are part of each CDR3. A D gene is named only where the DNA matches it firmly. The size of a clone is reported for some rows only, either as once, few or many, or as a class for expanded clones.

few	TRBJ1-1	NA	TRBV4-3	CASSQDGNTEAFF	TGCGCCAGCAGCCAAGATGGAAACACTGAAGCTTTCTTT
NA	TRBJ2-3	TRBD1	TRBV30	CAWGDRVNF	TGTGCCTGGGGGGACAGGGTAAATTTT
NA	TRBJ2-7	NA	TRBV6-5	CASSARDIRTYEQYF	TGTGCCAGCAGTGCCCGGGACATCCGGACCTACGAGCAGTACTTC
NA	TRBJ2-1	NA	TRBV6-4	CASSDSARDEQFF	TGTGCCAGCAGTGACTCCGCGAGGGATGAGCAGTTCTTC
NA	TRBJ2-2	NA	TRBV28	CASSFGRVTGELFF	TGTGCCAGCAGTTTCGGTCGTGTAACCGGGGAGCTGTTTTTT
NA	TRBJ2-2	TRBD1	TRBV10-1	CASSDPGTGNTGELFF	TGCGCCAGCAGTGACCCCGGGACAGGGAACACCGGGGAGCTGTTTTTT
NA	TRBJ2-3	NA	TRBV18	CASSLPTDTQYF	TGTGCCAGCTCCCTCCCTACAGATACGCAGTATTTT
NA	TRBJ2-5	NA	TRBV30	CAWRGFQETQYF	TGTGCCTGGAGGGGTTTTCAAGAGACCCAGTACTTC
NA	TRBJ2-3	NA	TRBV11-2	CASSLGLVPSTDTQYF	TGTGCCAGCAGCTTAGGATTGGTCCCAAGCACAGATACGCAGTATTTT
NA	TRBJ2-7	TRBD2	TRBV6-5	CASSRGGSFYEQYF	TGTGCCAGCAGCCGGGGGGGTTCCTTCTACGAGCAGTACTTC
few	TRBJ2-7	NA	TRBV11-2	CASSLGAGPYEQYF	TGTGCCAGCAGCTTAGGAGCAGGGCCCTACGAGCAGTACTTC
NA	TRBJ2-7	NA	TRBV11-2	CASSLTTTSLVYEQYF	TGTGCCAGCAGCCTCACAACGACTAGTTTGGTTTACGAGCAGTACTTC
once	TRBJ2-7	NA	TRBV21-1	CAVPGGRGPYEQYF	TGTGCCGTACCGGGCGGGCGCGGCCCCTACGAGCAGTACTTC
NA	TRBJ2-7	TRBD1	TRBV5-8	CASSLGQGVYEQYF	TGTGCCAGCAGCTTGGGACAGGGGGTCTACGAGCAGTACTTC
many	TRBJ1-6	TRBD1	TRBV28	CASRETGGAVSPLHF	TGTGCCAGCAGGGAAACAGGGGGCGCGGTTTCACCCCTCCACTTT
once	TRBJ2-6	TRBD1	TRBV10-3	CASLPTGGAGANVLTF	TGTGCCAGCCTCCCGACAGGGGGCGCTGGGGCCAACGTCCTGACTTTC
NA	TRBJ2-1	TRBD2	TRBV6-1	CASLGGGRYNEQFF	TGTGCCAGTCTGGGCGGGGGGCGCTACAATGAGCAGTTCTTC
NA	TRBJ1-2	NA	TRBV5-5	CASSPERHPFYGYTF	TGTGCCAGCAGCCCCGAGCGGCACCCCTTCTATGGCTACACCTTC
once	TRBJ2-3	NA	TRBV9	CASSEGGSSTDTQYF	TGTGCCAGCAGTGAGGGGGGCTCTAGCACAGATACGCAGTATTTT
NA	TRBJ2-7	NA	TRBV4-2	CASSQDIRGGSSYEQYF	TGTGCCAGCAGCCAAGATATTAGGGGGGGGAGCTCCTACGAGCAGTACTTC
NA	TRBJ2-7	TRBD2	TRBV11-2	CASSLAGGATYEQYF	TGTGCCAGCAGTTTAGCGGGGGGGGCCACCTACGAGCAGTACTTC
NA	TRBJ2-7	NA	TRBV7-6	CASSLVARVGGETYEQYF	TGTGCCAGCAGCTTAGTAGCGCGGGTAGGGGGAGAGACCTACGAGCAGTACTTC
few	TRBJ2-7	NA	TRBV5-4	CASSLQGSYEQYF	TGTGCCAGCAGCCTTCAGGGTTCCTACGAGCAGTACTTC
few	TRBJ2-7	NA	TRBV16	CASSHPGPESDEQYF	TGTGCCAGCAGCCACCCGGGCCCCGAATCGGACGAGCAGTACTTC
NA	TRBJ2-5	TRBD2	TRBV6-5	CASSRLAGQETQYF	TGTGCCAGCAGTCGACTAGCGGGGCAAGAGACCCAGTACTTC
once	TRBJ2-7	NA	TRBV5-1	CASSYPGYEQYF	TGCGCCAGCAGCTACCCCGGCTACGAGCAGTACTTC
NA	TRBJ1-4	NA	TRBV7-3	CASSLSGPAELFF	TGTGCCAGCAGCTTATCAGGCCCCGCTGAACTGTTTTTT
NA	TRBJ2-5	TRBD2	TRBV7-9	CASSLGTSVQETQYF	TGTGCCAGCAGCTTAGGGACTAGCGTCCAAGAGACCCAGTACTTC
NA	TRBJ1-5	TRBD1	TRBV18	CASSAGTEISNQPQHF	TGTGCCAGCTCAGCCGGGACAGAAATTAGCAATCAGCCCCAGCATTTT
once	TRBJ1-4	NA	TRBV7-9	CTATGEEKLFF	TGTACCGCTACCGGAGAAGAAAAACTGTTTTTT
NA	TRBJ2-1	NA	TRBV5-1	CASSLGRADEQFF	TGCGCCAGCAGCTTGGGCAGGGCGGATGAGCAGTTCTTC
NA	TRBJ2-3	TRBD2	TRBV30	CAWSVRLAESTDTQYF	TGTGCCTGGAGTGTAAGACTAGCGGAAAGCACAGATACGCAGTATTTT
NA	TRBJ2-1	NA	TRBV7-8	CASSLSYEQFF	TGTGCCAGCAGTCTCAGCTATGAGCAGTTCTTC
NA	TRBJ2-5	NA	TRBV27	CASSFGIQETQYF	TGTGCCAGCAGTTTCGGCATCCAAGAGACCCAGTACTTC
NA	TRBJ2-7	NA	TRBV4-2	CASSQDDSVYEQYF	TGTGCCAGCAGCCAAGACGACAGTGTCTACGAGCAGTACTTC
NA	TRBJ2-1	TRBD1	TRBV2	CASSEGTGDEQFF	TGTGCCAGCAGTGAAGGAACAGGGGATGAGCAGTTCTTC
NA	TRBJ2-5	NA	TRBV7-7	CASSSGVAETQYF	TGTGCCAGCAGCTCTGGAGTTGCGGAGACCCAGTACTTC
many	TRBJ1-2	NA	TRBV4-3	CASSQEASTQRNGYTF	TGCGCCAGCAGCCAAGAGGCCTCAACACAAAGGAATGGCTACACCTTC
NA	TRBJ2-1	TRBD2	TRBV9	CASSVGGLGNEQFF	TGTGCCAGCAGCGTAGGTGGACTAGGTAATGAGCAGTTCTTC
NA	TRBJ2-7	NA	TRBV7-9	CASSELASFYEQYF	TGTGCCAGCAGCGAGCTAGCGAGTTTTTACGAGCAGTACTTC